A single sample is the source of the 31 T cell receptor beta chains below, sequenced in a study of blood T cell repertoires in COVID-19. Sequenced by immunoSEQ multiplex PCR; TCRdb stores in-frame clones only, minus some. The table includes some 250,000 clones, around 85% detected once. Material: PBMCs or T cells enriched from blood (not recorded which). The receptors shown here come from a woman in her forties with acute COVID-19.

The V gene is TRBV27, the J gene TRBJ2-1; TRBD2 matches 11 bases. The junction had 12 bases not matched to a gene; V was cut back by 6 bases and J by 5 bases. The V gene's germline CDR1 is MNHEY and CDR2 SMNVEV (reference sequence). The CDR3 covers 17 residues. The CDR3 nucleotides read TGTGCCAGCAGCGCTCGGCTAGCGGGAGGTAGACACAATGAGCAGTTCTTC. This gives the protein CASSARLAGGRHNEQFF.

This chain connects TRBV2 to TRBJ2-7; TRBD2 is a possible D gene (6 bases). Looked up from germline, CDR1 is SNHLY and CDR2 is FYNNEI. Trimming cost V 2 bases and J 4 bases, with 21 bases left between them. The length of the CDR3 is 17 residues. The chain's CDR3 is CASSEIVVWTNAYEQYF. The CDR3, as DNA: TGTGCCAGCAGTGAAATTGTTGTCTGGACTAATGCGTACGAGCAGTACTTC.

The chain has TRBV6-5 and TRBJ2-1, with 11 bases matching TRBD2. V was clipped by 4 bases and J by 4 bases; unmatched bases: 6. Germline V gene data show CDR1 as MNHEY and CDR2 as SVGAGI. CDR3 size: 16 residues. CDR3 coding DNA: TGTGCCAGCAGTTCATTGACTAGCGGGGCTTACAATGAGCAGTTCTTC. Its translation is CASSSLTSGAYNEQFF.

The chain employs TRBV18 and TRBJ2-5; D is perhaps TRBD1 (6 bases). Trimming removed 3 bases from V and 4 bases from J, with 12 bases in between. This CDR3 spans 14 amino acids. The germline gives CDR1 KGHSH, CDR2 LQKENI. The CDR3 coding sequence is TGTGCCAGCTCACCCCTACAGGGATCAGAGACCCAGTACTTC. It codes for CASSPLQGSETQYF. The whole variable domain, filled in from reference TRBV18 and TRBJ2-5, reads NAGVMQNPRHLVRRRGQEARLRCSPMKGHSHVYWYRQLPEEGLKFMVYLQKENIIDESGMPKERFSAEFPKEGPSILRIQQVVRGDSAAYFCASSPLQGSETQYFGPGTRLLVL.

The rearrangement uses TRBV11-3 and TRBJ2-7; D unclear. Trimming pared 1 base from V and 1 base from J, leaving 11 bases between. CDR1 and CDR2 from the germline V gene are SGHNT and YENEEA. The CDR3 covers 15 residues. The CDR3 region is CASSLASSGSYEQYF. The CDR3 bases are TGTGCCAGCAGCTTAGCAAGCTCGGGTTCCTACGAGCAGTACTTC.

The chain joins TRBV19 to TRBJ1-2; D is unclear. Germline assignment: CDR1 LNHDA and CDR2 SQIVND (reference sequence). Trimming stripped 7 bases from V and 5 bases from J, with 8 bases between. This CDR3 comprises 11 residues. The CDR3 DNA follows: TGTGCCAGTACAGGTTGTTATGGCTACACCTTC. It specifies CASTGCYGYTF.

The chain links TRBV5-4 to TRBJ1-4; a possible D gene is TRBD1 (6 bases). The CDR3 is 14 residues long. Germline CDR1 and CDR2: SGHNT and YYREEE (reference sequence). Trimming took 4 bases from V and 5 from J, leaving 12 bases between them. CDR3 nucleotide sequence: TGTGCCAGCAGCAACAGGGAATTCAATGAAAAACTGTTTTTT. Translated, it gives CASSNREFNEKLFF.

This rearrangement joins TRBV25-1 to TRBJ2-5, with 10 bases aligning to TRBD2. V shed 2 bases and J 2 bases; nucleotides not matched to a gene: 5. The germline V gene encodes CDR1 MGHDK and CDR2 SYGVNS. The CDR3 is 16 residues long. CDR3 bases: TGTGCCAGCAGTGAAGGGTCGACTAGCGGGCAAGAGACCCAGTACTTC. Translated, it gives CASSEGSTSGQETQYF.

This chain uses TRBV5-1 with TRBJ1-1, with 7 bases that match TRBD1. There are 13 residues in the CDR3. With V trimmed by 4 bases and J by 3 bases, 3 bases remained unmatched. CDR1 and CDR2 from the germline V gene are SGHRS and YFSETQ. CDR3 region: CASSPGTDTEAFF. CDR3 nucleotides: TGCGCCAGCAGCCCCGGGACAGACACTGAAGCTTTCTTT.

This clone was picked up a small number of times. V and J are TRBV29-1 and TRBJ2-1, with 11 bases that match TRBD1. The CDR3 has 15 amino acids. Unmatched junction bases numbered 13, after V lost 7 bases and J lost 8 bases. Germline V gene sequence: CDR1 SQVTM, CDR2 ANQGSEA. The CDR3 here is CSEGSGDRGLDEQFF. The CDR3 DNA reads as TGCAGCGAGGGTTCGGGGGACAGGGGGTTGGATGAGCAGTTCTTC.

V is TRBV19 and J is TRBJ1-5; perhaps TRBD1 as D (6 bases). Germline V gives CDR1 LNHDA, CDR2 SQIVND (reference sequence). The CDR3 has 13 amino acids. Trimming took off 7 bases at V and 3 bases at J, with 10 bases between the two ends. This CDR3 reads CASIGQYNQPQHF. CDR3 nucleotide sequence: TGTGCCAGTATCGGACAGTACAATCAGCCCCAGCATTTT.

The genes are TRBV2 and TRBJ2-5, with unresolved D. The CDR3 sequence is 11 residues long. V lost 10 bases, J lost 0 bases, and 6 bases lay in between. Germline CDR1 and CDR2: SNHLY and FYNNEI. The CDR3 reads CATAYQETQYF. The CDR3 region has the DNA TGTGCCACCGCGTACCAAGAGACCCAGTACTTC. The full variable domain, its missing parts supplied by reference TRBV2 and TRBJ2-5, is EPEVTQTPSHQVTQMGQEVILRCVPISNHLYFYWYRQILGQKVEFLVSFYNNEISEKSEIFDDQFSVERPDGSNFTLKIRSTKLEDSAMYFCATAYQETQYFGPGTRLLVL.

V is TRBV5-1 and J is TRBJ2-5; 8 nucleotides agree with TRBD2. Germline trimming cut 1 base from V and 5 bases from J; bases unmatched to any gene: 4. CDR1 and CDR2 from the germline V gene are SGHRS and YFSETQ. The CDR3 consists of 14 residues. CDR3 bases: TGCGCCAGCAGCTTGACGGGAGGGCCGGAGACCCAGTACTTC. As protein: CASSLTGGPETQYF.

J is TRBJ1-2 and V is TRBV11-3; the match to TRBD1 covers 9 bases. From germline, CDR1 is SGHNT and CDR2 YENEEA. The CDR3 extends over 17 amino acids. The V and J ends lost 5 bases and 0 bases, in that order; junction bases with no gene match: 10. The CDR3 spells CASSQGQGLRSNYGYTF. DNA for the CDR3: TGTGCCAGCAGCCAGGGACAGGGACTCAGATCTAACTATGGCTACACCTTC.

The CDR3 sequence: CASSLTPIYEQYF. The CDR3 DNA reads as TGCGCCAGCAGCCTGACACCAATCTACGAGCAGTACTTC. V and J are TRBV5-1 and TRBJ2-7; D not certain. CDR3 length: 13 amino acids. Deletions cut 4 bases from V and 3 bases from J, with 11 bases between. Germline V CDR1 and CDR2: SGHRS, YFSETQ.

V usage is TRBV25-1 and J usage is TRBJ2-1; TRBD2 is a possible D gene (5 bases). Germline V gene lookup returns CDR1 MGHDK and CDR2 SYGVNS. This CDR3 has 18 residues. Trimming took off 4 bases at V and 0 bases at J, with 19 bases between the two ends. CDR3 residues: CASSVSGEKARSYNEQFF. CDR3 sequence (DNA): TGTGCCAGCAGTGTCTCTGGGGAGAAAGCCCGCTCCTACAATGAGCAGTTCTTC.

The chain carries TRBV3-1 (or the pseudogene TRBV3-2) and TRBJ1-5; TRBD1 matches 7 bases. The CDR3 has 15 amino acids. J lost 7 bases, V lost 4 bases, and 10 bases had no gene match. CDR1 and CDR2 (germline): LGHDT, YNNKEL (reference sequence). CDR3 protein: CASSPQGVPQQPQHF. The CDR3 nucleotides read TGTGCCAGCAGCCCGCAGGGGGTACCGCAGCAGCCCCAGCATTTT.

This clone appeared a few times. The chain carries TRBV6-1 and TRBJ1-2; 8 bases align to TRBD1. Losses at the gene ends were 0 bases for V and 2 bases for J; bases not matched to a gene: 5. Germline loops: CDR1 MNHNS, CDR2 SASEGT. This CDR3 is built from 16 residues. The CDR3 region is CASSEALAGGNYGYTF. The CDR3, as DNA: TGTGCCAGCAGTGAAGCGCTGGCAGGGGGCAACTATGGCTACACCTTC.

The rearrangement links TRBV28 to TRBJ2-7; 9 bases match TRBD2. This CDR3 is built from 16 residues. Germline CDR1 and CDR2: MDHEN and SYDVKM. V lost 3 bases and J lost 0; bases outside the gene matches: 6. The CDR3 nucleotides read TGTGCCAGCAGTTTTAGGCTAGCGGGACTCTCCTACGAGCAGTACTTC. It encodes CASSFRLAGLSYEQYF.

The chain is built from TRBV7-2 and TRBJ2-7, with D possibly TRBD2 on 6 matching bases. Trimming left V 5 bases short and J 0 bases short, with 14 bases between. CDR1 and CDR2 from the germline V gene are SGHTA and FQGNSA. CDR3 length: 15 residues. The CDR3 DNA reads as TGTGCCAGCAGCGCCGCCGGGACTTCCTCCTACGAGCAGTACTTC. It specifies CASSAAGTSSYEQYF.

The chain links TRBV9 to TRBJ2-5; D may be TRBD2 (6 bases). Germline CDR1 reads SGDLS; CDR2 reads YYNGEE. V lost 4 bases, J lost 4 bases, and 14 bases lay in between. This CDR3 spans 14 amino acids. In DNA form, the CDR3 reads TGTGCCAGCAGCCAAGGCTCGGGAGTAGAGACCCAGTACTTC. Protein product: CASSQGSGVETQYF.

The CDR3 DNA reads TGTGCCAGCAGTCGACTAGTGCCCAATAATGAGCAGTTCTTC. This gives the protein CASSRLVPNNEQFF. The J gene is TRBJ2-1, the V gene TRBV2, with D possibly being TRBD2 (6 bases). CDR3 length: 14 amino acids. V lost 5 bases to trimming and J lost 7 bases, with 15 bases between them. Per the germline V gene, CDR1 is SNHLY and CDR2 is FYNNEI.

This clone appeared once. V is TRBV12-3 or TRBV12-4 and J is TRBJ2-5; TRBD1 is a possible D gene (5 bases). The CDR3 is 13 residues long. V was clipped by 5 bases and J by 5 bases, with 12 bases between them. In DNA form, the CDR3 reads TGTGCCAGCAGTCCCCGCAGGGTTGAGACCCAGTACTTC. Translated: CASSPRRVETQYF.

The V gene is TRBV5-6, the J gene TRBJ1-1; TRBD1 aligns across 7 bases. The V segment lost 0 bases and the J segment 3 bases; nucleotides outside the gene matches: 14. The CDR3 has 18 residues. The V gene's germline CDR1 is SGHDT and CDR2 YYEEEE. The CDR3 spells CASSLGVGQGEGDTEAFF. In DNA form, the CDR3 reads TGTGCCAGCAGCTTGGGCGTTGGCCAGGGGGAAGGGGACACTGAAGCTTTCTTT. Full variable domain (rest looked up from reference TRBV5-6 and TRBJ1-1): DAGVTQSPTHLIKTRGQQVTLRCSPKSGHDTVSWYQQALGQGPQFIFQYYEEEERQRGNFPDRFSGHQFPNYSSELNVNALLLGDSALYLCASSLGVGQGEGDTEAFFGQGTRLTVV.

This sequence joins TRBV21-1 and TRBJ2-7; the D call of TRBD2 is as the table states it, not checked on the DNA. TRBV21-1 is a listed pseudogene. The CDR3 loop spans 16 amino acids. This CDR3 reads CASSKKAGQLAYEQYF. In DNA form, the CDR3 reads TGTGCCAGCAGCAAAAAGGCGGGGCAGCTGGCCTACGAGCAGTACTTC.

The rearrangement links TRBV5-1 to TRBJ2-7, with TRBD2 identical over 8 bases. J was trimmed by 7 bases and V by 0 bases; bases with no gene match: 3. The germline gives CDR1 SGHRS, CDR2 YFSETQ. The CDR3 loop spans 13 amino acids. CDR3 loop: CASSLEVAGEQYF. CDR3 DNA sequence: TGCGCCAGCAGCTTGGAAGTAGCGGGGGAGCAGTACTTC.

This CDR3 is CASSATGWGTGELFF. CDR3 DNA: TGTGCCAGCAGCGCGACAGGGTGGGGCACCGGGGAGCTGTTTTTT. The rearrangement uses TRBV9 and TRBJ2-2; 7 bases fit TRBD1. This CDR3 region has 15 residues. Germline values: CDR1 SGDLS, CDR2 YYNGEE. Losses at the gene ends were 3 bases for V and 4 bases for J; bases not matched to a gene: 6.

The chain is built from TRBV28 and TRBJ1-1; TRBD1 aligns across 8 bases. The length of the CDR3 is 14 residues. J lost 10 bases, V lost 6 bases, and 13 bases had no gene match. Germline values: CDR1 MDHEN, CDR2 SYDVKM. CDR3 DNA sequence: TGTGCCAGCAGGGTCGAAGGCAGGGGGCTTTCAGCTTTCTTT. It translates to CASRVEGRGLSAFF.

V is TRBV5-1 and J is TRBJ1-2, with 9 bases aligning to TRBD1. CDR1 is SGHRS, CDR2 YFSETQ, per germline. The CDR3 contains 15 residues. Trimming at V came to 4 bases and at J to 7 bases, leaving 11 bases not matched to a gene. CDR3 sequence reads: CASSQSPRQGGGYTF. As DNA, the CDR3 is TGCGCCAGCAGCCAATCCCCGCGACAGGGGGGTGGCTACACCTTC.

This clone appeared once. The chain couples TRBV5-1 to TRBJ2-3; 12 bases are shared with TRBD2. The J segment lost 5 bases and the V segment lost 4 bases, leaving 5 bases of the junction unmatched. The CDR3 totals 15 residues. Germline V gene data show CDR1 as SGHRS and CDR2 as YFSETQ. The chain's CDR3 is CASSVTSGSGDTQYF. The CDR3 coding sequence is TGCGCCAGCAGCGTGACTAGCGGGAGTGGAGATACGCAGTATTTT.

V usage is TRBV6-5 and J usage is TRBJ1-4; D may be TRBD1 (6 bases). Per the germline V gene, CDR1 is MNHEY and CDR2 is SVGAGI. There are 13 residues in the CDR3. Trimming removed 6 bases at V and 6 bases at J, with 11 bases between. The CDR3 DNA reads TGTGCCAGCAGCCCGAGGGGGTATGAAAAACTGTTTTTT. This encodes CASSPRGYEKLFF.